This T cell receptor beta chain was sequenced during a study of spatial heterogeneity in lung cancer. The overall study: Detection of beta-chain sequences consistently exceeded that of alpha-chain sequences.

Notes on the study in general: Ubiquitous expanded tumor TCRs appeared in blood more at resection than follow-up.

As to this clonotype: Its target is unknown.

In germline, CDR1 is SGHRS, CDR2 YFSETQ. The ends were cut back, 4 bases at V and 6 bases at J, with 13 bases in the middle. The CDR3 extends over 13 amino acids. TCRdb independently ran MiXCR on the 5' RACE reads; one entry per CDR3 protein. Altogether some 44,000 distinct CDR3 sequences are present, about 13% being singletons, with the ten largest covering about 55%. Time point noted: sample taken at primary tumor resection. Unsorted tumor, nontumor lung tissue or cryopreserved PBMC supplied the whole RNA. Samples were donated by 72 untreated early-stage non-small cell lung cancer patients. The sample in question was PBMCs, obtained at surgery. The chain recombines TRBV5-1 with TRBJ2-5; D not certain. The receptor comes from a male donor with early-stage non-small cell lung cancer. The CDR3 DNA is TGCGCCAGCAGCCTTCGGATCGAACAGACCCAGTACTTC. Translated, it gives CASSLRIEQTQYF.